This passage covers 5 T cell receptor beta chains from one sample sequenced in a study of blood T cells in healthy people across ages. Primed by a sample-barcoded 5' primer and a J-beta primer mix, a second PCR proceeded for 7 to 11 cycles. TCRdb used MiXCR to reprocess the 5' RACE reads, holding one entry per CDR3 protein. The table records hundreds of thousands of distinct CDR3 sequences, around half of them present only once. The source material was blood. The receptors here all came from a woman aged 55-69 years in good health.

V gene TRBV11-1 combines with J gene TRBJ2-5; 12 nucleotides agree with TRBD2. The germline CDR1 and CDR2 sequences are SGHAT and FQDESV (reference sequence). The length of the CDR3 is 15 residues. J gave up 11 bases and V 4 bases, and 11 bases lay outside the gene matches. CDR3 residues: CASSWTSGEDNEQYF. DNA for the CDR3: TGTGCCAGCAGCTGGACTAGCGGGGAGGACAATGAGCAGTACTTC.

The chain links TRBV4-3 to TRBJ2-1; 9 bases map to TRBD2. J gave up 2 bases and V 2 bases, and 1 base lay outside the gene matches. There are 15 residues in the CDR3. Germline-derived CDR1 and CDR2 are LGHNA and YSLEER. The CDR3 coding sequence is TGCGCCAGCAGCCAACTAGCGGGGACCTACAATGAGCAGTTCTTC. It codes for CASSQLAGTYNEQFF.

The chain employs TRBV7-2 and TRBJ2-5; TRBD2 matches at 7 bases. The junction had 4 bases not matched to a gene; V was cut back by 1 base and J by 2 bases. The germline CDR1 and CDR2 sequences are SGHTA and FQGNSA. The CDR3 is made up of 15 amino acids. The CDR3 DNA reads TGTGCCAGCAGCTTAGAAGGGCGGGAGCAAGAGACCCAGTACTTC. Translating it yields CASSLEGREQETQYF.

With respect to this clonotype: The CDR3 end shows no conserved phenylalanine or tryptophan, and so a read error is likely. The rearrangement joins TRBV20-1 to TRBJ2-3; 11 bases line up with TRBD2. Germline CDR1 is DFQATT and CDR2 is SNEGSKA (reference sequence). CDR3 size: 15 residues. The junction had 4 bases not matched to a gene; V was cut back by 0 bases and J by 5 bases. The CDR3 region is CSARETSGSGDTQYL. CDR3 DNA sequence: TGCAGTGCTAGAGAAACTAGCGGGAGTGGAGATACGCAGTATTTG.

This chain connects TRBV29-1 to TRBJ1-2; 7 bases match TRBD1. The ends lost 6 bases at V and 5 bases at J; junction bases unmatched: 12. The CDR3 runs to 14 residues. CDR1 is SQVTM and CDR2 is ANQGSEA in the germline V gene. CDR3 amino acids: CSVNRDSNFYGYTF. As DNA, the CDR3 is TGCAGCGTAAACCGGGACAGTAATTTTTATGGCTACACCTTC.